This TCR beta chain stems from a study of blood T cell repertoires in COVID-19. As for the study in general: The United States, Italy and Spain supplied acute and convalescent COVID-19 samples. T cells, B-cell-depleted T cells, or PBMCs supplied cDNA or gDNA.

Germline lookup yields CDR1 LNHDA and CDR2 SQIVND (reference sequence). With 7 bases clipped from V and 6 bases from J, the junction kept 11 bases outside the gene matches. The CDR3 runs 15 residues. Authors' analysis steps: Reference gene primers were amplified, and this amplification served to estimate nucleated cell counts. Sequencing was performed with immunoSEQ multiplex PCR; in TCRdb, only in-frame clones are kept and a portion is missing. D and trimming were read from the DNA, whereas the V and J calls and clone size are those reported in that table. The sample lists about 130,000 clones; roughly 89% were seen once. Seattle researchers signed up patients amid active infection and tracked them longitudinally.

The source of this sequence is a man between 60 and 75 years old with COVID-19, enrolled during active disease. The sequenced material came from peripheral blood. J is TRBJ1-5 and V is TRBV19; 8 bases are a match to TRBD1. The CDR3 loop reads CASTSSPGTGQPQHF. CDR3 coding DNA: TGTGCCAGTACCTCTTCACCAGGGACAGGTCAGCCCCAGCATTTT.